This TCR beta chain was captured in a study of monozygotic twins with inflammatory bowel disease. Study-wide points: Twins with IBD had fewer clonotypes in common with others than healthy twins, particularly during disease activity. Inverse Simpson values showed less TCRbeta diversity in IBD patients than in their healthy co-twins.

With regard to this clonotype: Its antigen is as yet unknown.

Each UMI harboured a 6-nucleotide sample barcode and was appended via template switching. From the 5' RACE reads, TCRdb lists one entry per CDR3 protein and no DNA. The sample has around 380,000 distinct CDR3 sequences. CDR1 is WNHNN and CDR2 is SYGVQD in the germline V gene (reference sequence). This CDR3 region has 14 residues. Sequences were obtained from blood. This receptor was identified in a human donor with ulcerative colitis or Crohn's disease, or a healthy co-twin of an affected twin (not recorded which). This chain joins TRBV10-1 and TRBJ2-5; TCRdb proposes TRBD1, but this gene call is untestable without DNA. CDR3 region: CASSDGTGRETQYF.